Following are 16 T cell receptor beta chains from one sample sequenced in a study of T and B cells in COVID-19 patients (dated by TCRdb to about 2020). Genomic DNA extracted from blood was used in amounts of 250-500 ng for amplification of TRB repertoires. Sequenced using an Illumina MiSeq. Multiplex PCR with BIOMED2 TRB-A/B primer pools was used to amplify TRB rearrangements. TCRdb took the public reads, trimmed them with fastp at Q25, ran MiXCR for clone calling and kept in-frame beta chains. For every CDR3 protein sequence, its rows merge into one entry that carries the most common genes and DNA. In all, the sample holds about 5,200 distinct CDR3 sequences, and roughly 30% of those were seen once. The ten largest clones add up to 5.4% of the sample. The sequencing input was blood. These receptors came from a human donor with active COVID-19.

Sample share makes this clonotype medium-sized (0.01 to 0.1%). J is TRBJ2-2 and V is TRBV30; D remains ambiguous. CDR3 size: 15 residues. Germline V gives CDR1 GTSNPN, CDR2 SVGIG (reference sequence). V was trimmed by 6 bases and J by 2 bases, leaving 16 bases between them. CDR3 loop: CACHTRASNTGELFF. CDR3 DNA sequence: TGTGCCTGCCATACCCGGGCCTCAAACACCGGGGAGCTGTTTTTT. Looking up the rest from reference TRBV30 and TRBJ2-2 gives the full variable domain: SQTIHQWPATLVQPVGSPLSLECTVEGTSNPNLYWYRQAAGRGLQLLFYSVGIGQISSEVPQNLSASRPQDRQFILSSKKLLLSDSGFYLCACHTRASNTGELFFGEGSRLTVL.

The rearrangement links TRBV27 to TRBJ1-1; D is uncertain. CDR1 is MNHEY, CDR2 SMNVEV, per germline (reference sequence). V was pared by 5 bases and J by 1 base, with 8 bases between. CDR3 length equals 13 residues. The DNA for the CDR3 is TGTGCCAGCAGTCCCCAGGAGAACACTGAAGCTTTCTTT. It specifies CASSPQENTEAFF.

The CDR3 coding sequence is TGTGCCAGCAAAAGGACAGGAACAGGGAGCACTGAAGCTTTCTTT. Translating it yields CASKRTGTGSTEAFF. This chain connects TRBV2 to TRBJ1-1; 7 bases fit TRBD1. Per germline, CDR1 SNHLY and CDR2 FYNNEI. Trimming at V came to 7 bases and at J to 4 bases, leaving 12 bases not matched to a gene. The CDR3 length is 15 residues.

This clonotype has just a few counts. The CDR3 coding sequence is TGCGCCAGCAGCCCTCCGGGACAGGGTCTAAACTACGAGCAGTACTTC. Translation gives CASSPPGQGLNYEQYF. This chain joins TRBV5-1 and TRBJ2-7, with 9 bases fitting TRBD1. The CDR3 spans 16 residues. Trimming took 4 bases from V and 3 from J; bases not matched to a gene: 11. Germline-derived CDR1 and CDR2 are SGHRS and YFSETQ.

The chain recombines TRBV18 with TRBJ1-5; D is possibly TRBD1 (6 bases). Germline V gives CDR1 KGHSH, CDR2 LQKENI. V lost 3 bases and J 11 bases, leaving 14 bases between the germline ends. The CDR3 totals 13 residues. The CDR3 DNA follows: TGTGCCAGCTCACCCGTGGACAGCTCGGCCCAGCATTTT. Its protein product is CASSPVDSSAQHF. Looking up the rest from reference TRBV18 and TRBJ1-5 gives the full variable domain: NAGVMQNPRHLVRRRGQEARLRCSPMKGHSHVYWYRQLPEEGLKFMVYLQKENIIDESGMPKERFSAEFPKEGPSILRIQQVVRGDSAAYFCASSPVDSSAQHFGDGTRLSIL.

The genes are TRBV5-6 and TRBJ1-4; D possibly corresponds to TRBD1 (6 bases). This CDR3 comprises 14 residues. The V end was cut by 0 bases, the J end by 5 bases, with 8 bases between. CDR1 is SGHDT, CDR2 YYEEEE, per germline. Here the CDR3 reads CASSLVRGNEKLFF. The CDR3 nucleotides are TGTGCCAGCAGCTTGGTCAGGGGCAATGAAAAACTGTTTTTT. The entire variable domain, with the rest obtained from reference TRBV5-6 and TRBJ1-4, is as follows: DAGVTQSPTHLIKTRGQQVTLRCSPKSGHDTVSWYQQALGQGPQFIFQYYEEEERQRGNFPDRFSGHQFPNYSSELNVNALLLGDSALYLCASSLVRGNEKLFFGSGTQLSVL.

On this clonotype itself: This may stem from a read error, because a much larger clone lies one nucleotide away. J is TRBJ2-1 and V is TRBV6-2 or TRBV6-3; 7 bases agree with TRBD2. The CDR3 is 15 amino acids. CDR1 is MNHEY and CDR2 is SVGEGT in the germline V gene. CDR3 nucleotide sequence: TGTGACAGCAGAAAAAGCGGGGCGTCCTACAATGAGCAGTTCTTC. Translation: CDSRKSGASYNEQFF.

This clonotype was picked up a small number of times. The CDR3 sequence is CASSFKWGDNQPQHF. The CDR3 nucleotides are TGTGCCAGCAGTTTTAAGTGGGGGGATAATCAGCCCCAGCATTTT. This chain links TRBV27 with TRBJ1-5; possibly TRBD1 for D (5 bases). CDR1 and CDR2 from the germline V gene are MNHEY and SMNVEV (reference sequence). Deletions cut 3 bases from V and 4 bases from J, with 13 bases between. CDR3 length: 15 residues.

This clonotype was seen only a few times. The chain is built from TRBV7-9 and TRBJ1-3; D remains ambiguous. The CDR3 contains 13 residues. Trimming removed 0 bases from V and 7 bases from J, with 7 bases in between. CDR1 is SEHNR and CDR2 is FQNEAQ in the germline V gene (reference sequence). The CDR3 DNA is TGTGCCAGCAGCTTAGCGGATCGGAACACCATATATTTT. Its protein product is CASSLADRNTIYF.

Within the sample, this clonotype is medium-sized. The chain uses TRBV29-1 and TRBJ1-5, with 8 bases identical to TRBD1. The CDR3 consists of 14 residues. V gave up 5 bases and J gave up 1 base; unmatched junction bases: 4. Germline CDR1 SQVTM, CDR2 ANQGSEA. CDR3 sequence reads: CSVRGQGSNQPQHF. The CDR3 coding sequence is TGCAGCGTTCGCGGACAGGGCAGCAATCAGCCCCAGCATTTT.

This CDR3 is CASSLDSSVGYEQYF. The CDR3 coding sequence is TGTGCCAGCAGCTTAGACTCTAGCGTGGGCTACGAGCAGTACTTC. V gene TRBV7-2 combines with J gene TRBJ2-7, with D tentatively TRBD2 (6 bases). This CDR3 has 15 residues. The V and J ends lost 1 base and 3 bases respectively, with 13 bases between them. CDR1 is SGHTA, CDR2 FQGNSA, per germline.

The V call is TRBV5-4, the J call TRBJ2-3; no clear D. The V and J ends lost 4 bases and 6 bases respectively, with 9 bases between them. The germline gives CDR1 SGHNT, CDR2 YYREEE (reference sequence). CDR3 length equals 12 residues. The CDR3 sequence: CASSLPRDTQYF. The DNA of the CDR3 is TGTGCCAGCAGCCTACCCAGGGATACGCAGTATTTT.

This clonotype showed up just a few times. The chain is built from TRBV6-1 and TRBJ1-5, with no clear D. The CDR3 has 11 amino acids. Trimming took 8 bases from V and 2 from J, leaving 4 bases between them. Germline CDR1 is MNHNS and CDR2 is SASEGT. Written as DNA, the CDR3 is TGTGCCAGCGAAGGCAATCAGCCCCAGCATTTT. Amino acids: CASEGNQPQHF.

This clonotype was seen only a few times. This chain joins TRBV6-6 and TRBJ2-5; D call uncertain. CDR1 is MNHNY and CDR2 is SVGAGI in the germline V gene (reference sequence). V lost 7 bases to trimming and J lost 5 bases, with 14 bases between them. CDR3 length: 13 residues. The CDR3: CASTRLRFETQYF. The CDR3 DNA sequence: TGTGCCAGCACCAGACTCAGATTCGAGACCCAGTACTTC.

By share, this clonotype counts as medium-sized. V is TRBV19 and J is TRBJ1-6; TRBD1 might be the D (6 bases). CDR1 LNHDA and CDR2 SQIVND come from the germline V gene (reference sequence). The V end lost 6 bases, the J end lost 9 bases, and 21 bases lay between the germline ends. The CDR3 sequence is 16 residues long. CDR3 loop: CASSLGPGAAGSPLHF. CDR3 nucleotides: TGTGCCAGTAGCCTAGGGCCAGGGGCTGCGGGTTCACCCCTCCACTTT.

By share, this clonotype ranks as medium-sized. The chain links TRBV19 to TRBJ2-1; 7 nucleotides line up with TRBD2. Trimming took 7 bases from V and 5 from J; bases not matched to a gene: 14. The CDR3 extends over 16 amino acids. From germline, CDR1 is LNHDA and CDR2 SQIVND (reference sequence). The DNA for the CDR3 is TGTGCCAGTACTAAACTAGCGCGGAGGTCGGACAATGAGCAGTTCTTC. Protein sequence: CASTKLARRSDNEQFF. Drawing the rest from reference TRBV19 and TRBJ2-1, the complete variable domain is DGGITQSPKYLFRKEGQNVTLSCEQNLNHDAMYWYRQDPGQGLRLIYYSQIVNDFQKGDIAEGYSVSREKKESFPLTVTSAQKNPTAFYLCASTKLARRSDNEQFFGPGTRLTVL.